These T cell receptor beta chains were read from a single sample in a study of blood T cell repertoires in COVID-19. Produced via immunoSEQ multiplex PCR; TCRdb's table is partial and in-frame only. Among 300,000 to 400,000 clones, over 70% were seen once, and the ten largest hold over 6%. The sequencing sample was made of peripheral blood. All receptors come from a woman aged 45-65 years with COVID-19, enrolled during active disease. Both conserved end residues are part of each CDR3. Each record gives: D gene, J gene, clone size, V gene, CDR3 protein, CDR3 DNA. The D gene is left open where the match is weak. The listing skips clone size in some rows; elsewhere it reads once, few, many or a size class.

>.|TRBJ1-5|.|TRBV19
CASSIQANQPQHF
TGTGCCAGTAGTATACAGGCCAATCAGCCCCAGCATTTT
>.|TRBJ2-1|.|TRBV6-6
CASSYTQGDYEQFF
TGTGCCAGCAGTTACACCCAGGGGGACTATGAGCAGTTCTTC
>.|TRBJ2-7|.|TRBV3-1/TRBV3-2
CASSHGVYYEQYF
TGTGCCAGCAGCCACGGAGTTTACTACGAGCAGTACTTC
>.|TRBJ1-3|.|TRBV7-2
CASSLGGVGGNTIYF
TGTGCCAGCAGCTTAGGGGGAGTAGGGGGAAACACCATATATTTT
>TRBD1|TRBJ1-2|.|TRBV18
CASSPGEQGDGYTF
TGTGCCAGCTCACCAGGGGAACAGGGGGATGGCTACACCTTC
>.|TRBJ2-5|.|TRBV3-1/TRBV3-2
CASRHRESETQYF
TGTGCCAGCAGACACCGGGAGTCGGAGACCCAGTACTTC
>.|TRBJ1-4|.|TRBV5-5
CASSFRVWGDEKLFF
TGTGCCAGCAGCTTCAGGGTCTGGGGTGATGAAAAACTGTTTTTT
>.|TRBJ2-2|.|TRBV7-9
CASSFGRQGTGELFF
TGTGCCAGCAGCTTTGGGAGGCAGGGCACCGGGGAGCTGTTTTTT
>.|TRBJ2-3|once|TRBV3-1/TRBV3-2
CASSQRGEDTQYF
TGTGCCAGCAGCCAAAGGGGTGAAGATACGCAGTATTTT
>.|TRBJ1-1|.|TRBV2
CASSFGVDSEAFF
TGTGCCAGCAGCTTCGGAGTGGACAGTGAAGCTTTCTTT
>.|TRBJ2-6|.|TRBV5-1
CASSPASGTGANVLTF
TGCGCCAGCAGCCCAGCGTCCGGCACTGGGGCCAACGTCCTGACTTTC
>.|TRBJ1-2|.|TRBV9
CASSGFTGGNYGYTF
TGTGCCAGCAGCGGGTTCACCGGCGGTAACTATGGCTACACCTTC